At least ten counts were recorded for the clone carrying this TCR beta chain. The antigen is not known. The germline V gene has CDR1 SGHTA and CDR2 FQGTGA. The CDR3 consists of 13 residues. V dropped 2 bases and J dropped 2 bases, with 4 bases sitting between them. The TCR beta library used iRepertoire HTBI primers with Arm-PCR amplification of CDR3. Each CDR3 protein gets one entry after TCRdb re-called the multiplex PCR reads with MiXCR. The table records 430,000 or so distinct CDR3 sequences, around 20% of them present only once. This entry belongs to a study of regulatory T cells in long-lasting Graves disease. Overall study findings and caveats: Accuracy was perhaps lowered by the small sample size. Shared public clonotypes totalled 2,500 to 3,500 in persistent patients, compared with roughly 970 in new patients.

Time point specified: persistent/refractory GD, antithyroid drugs over 5 years with positive TRAb. PBMC-extracted RNA yielded the TCR library. Diagnoses of Graves' disease were made by American Thyroid Association guidelines. The chain uses TRBV7-3 and TRBJ1-3, with D uncertain. This TCR was sampled from a female donor with Graves disease. The starting material was peripheral blood mononuclear cells (PBMCs), obtained when the disease was refractory, from a patient treated with antithyroid drugs. CDR3 nucleotide sequence: TGTGCCAGCAGCTTAGGGGCTGGAAACACCATATATTTT. It encodes CASSLGAGNTIYF.